A single sample gave rise to the 31 T cell receptor beta chains below, sequenced in a study of cytomegalovirus exposure and HLA in healthy donors. PCR involved 60 Vbeta and 13 Jbeta primers. Profiling relied on immunoSEQ multiplex PCR, and the TCRdb table lists in-frame clones only, not all of them. This table holds 150,000 to 200,000 clones, approximately 86% found once. Material for sequencing was PBMCs. These TCRs come from a woman aged 18-29 years in good health and CMV-seronegative.

The chain carries TRBV15 and TRBJ2-5; 10 positions agree with TRBD2. The CDR3 consists of 17 residues. The germline gives CDR1 LNHNV, CDR2 YYDKDF (reference sequence). Trimming removed 0 bases from V and 5 bases from J; junction bases left unmatched: 9. This chain's CDR3 is CATSRDSKRGGGETQYF. The CDR3 DNA follows: TGTGCCACCAGCAGAGATAGCAAGCGGGGGGGCGGGGAGACCCAGTACTTC.

About this clone itself: One end of the junction varies from germline; a read error may be responsible. The chain employs TRBV7-9 and TRBJ1-1; 10 nucleotides line up with TRBD1. The CDR3 runs to 16 residues. From germline, CDR1 is SEHNR and CDR2 FQNEAQ (reference sequence). The CDR3 sequence is CSSSQLGDRGESEAFF. The CDR3 DNA reads TGTTCCAGCAGCCAACTTGGGGACAGGGGTGAATCTGAAGCTTTCTTT.

The rearrangement links TRBV13 to TRBJ2-7; 12 positions match TRBD1. Trimming removed 6 bases from V and 4 bases from J; junction bases left unmatched: 1. CDR1 is PRHDT, CDR2 FYEKMQ, per germline (reference sequence). The CDR3 extends over 13 amino acids. For the CDR3, the DNA is TGTGCCAGCAGGGGACAGGGGGCTTACGAGCAGTACTTC. It translates to CASRGQGAYEQYF.

The chain has TRBV6-6 and TRBJ1-2; D is possibly TRBD1 (5 bases). Trimming took off 4 bases at V and 4 bases at J, with 10 bases between the two ends. The CDR3 consists of 13 residues. The germline gives CDR1 MNHNY, CDR2 SVGAGI (reference sequence). The CDR3 is CASSFKQAYGYTF. The CDR3 DNA reads TGTGCCAGCAGTTTTAAACAGGCCTATGGCTACACCTTC.

The chain recombines TRBV5-1 with TRBJ2-1; TRBD2 aligns across 8 bases. This CDR3 has 16 amino acids. Germline-derived CDR1 and CDR2 are SGHRS and YFSETQ. V lost 0 bases, J lost 5 bases, and 7 bases stayed unmatched. The CDR3 is CASSLVAGGGNNEQFF. CDR3 in DNA: TGCGCCAGCAGCTTGGTGGCCGGGGGGGGGAACAATGAGCAGTTCTTC.

The chain combines TRBV7-2 with TRBJ1-2; 9 bases are a match to TRBD1. V trimming: 5 bases; J trimming: 3 bases; junction bases outside the gene matches: 7. Germline V gene lookup returns CDR1 SGHTA and CDR2 FQGNSA. This CDR3 spans 15 amino acids. CDR3 bases: TGTGCCAGCAGCCCCCGTCGGACAGGGGACTATGGCTACACCTTC. Translation: CASSPRRTGDYGYTF.

The chain couples TRBV6-5 to TRBJ1-2; 8 positions agree with TRBD1. The CDR3 runs to 15 residues. The germline CDR1 and CDR2 sequences are MNHEY and SVGAGI. The V segment lost 0 bases and the J segment 9 bases; nucleotides outside the gene matches: 9. The CDR3 spells CASSYSNRGGWSYTF. CDR3 nucleotides: TGTGCCAGCAGTTACTCGAACAGGGGGGGGTGGAGCTACACCTTC.

The rearrangement links TRBV5-1 to TRBJ2-1, with 9 bases aligning to TRBD1. The germline CDR1 and CDR2 sequences are SGHRS and YFSETQ. The CDR3 has 15 amino acids. The V and J ends lost 3 bases and 6 bases, in that order; junction bases with no gene match: 7. For the CDR3, the DNA is TGCGCCAGCAGCTACCGGGACAGGGCTATCAATGAGCAGTTCTTC. It yields the protein CASSYRDRAINEQFF.

The gene calls are TRBV7-9 and TRBJ2-7, with 7 bases matching TRBD1. The germline V gene encodes CDR1 SEHNR and CDR2 FQNEAQ (reference sequence). The CDR3 runs 15 residues. Trimming at V came to 4 bases and at J to 3 bases, leaving 9 bases not matched to a gene. DNA for the CDR3: TGTGCCAGCAGCTCCTCCGGGACAGTGATCTACGAGCAGTACTTC. Protein: CASSSSGTVIYEQYF.

This clone was observed once. The chain couples TRBV30 to TRBJ1-5; D gene uncertain. The CDR3 runs to 12 residues. Germline CDR1 is GTSNPN and CDR2 is SVGIG (reference sequence). V shed 0 bases and J shed 11 bases, with 11 bases lying between them. CDR3 sequence: CAWSVPGLTQHF. The DNA for the CDR3 is TGTGCCTGGAGTGTACCCGGGTTGACCCAGCATTTT.

CDR3 protein: CASLDRNLNTEAFF. As DNA, the CDR3 is TGTGCCAGTTTAGACAGAAATTTAAACACTGAAGCTTTCTTT. V gene TRBV19 combines with J gene TRBJ1-1; D may be TRBD1 (5 bases). The germline gives CDR1 LNHDA, CDR2 SQIVND (reference sequence). Trimming stripped 8 bases from V and 2 bases from J, with 15 bases between. This CDR3 has 14 residues.

This rearrangement joins TRBV28 to TRBJ1-6; D may be TRBD1 (5 bases). CDR3 length: 16 residues. The V end lost 5 bases, the J end lost 5 bases, and 16 bases lay between the germline ends. Germline lookup yields CDR1 MDHEN and CDR2 SYDVKM. The DNA for the CDR3 is TGTGCCAGCAGTCCCCGGGGGGGATTAAATAATTCACCCCTCCACTTT. Translation gives CASSPRGGLNNSPLHF. Based on the CDR3 plus reference TRBV28 and TRBJ1-6, the full variable domain is DVKVTQSSRYLVKRTGEKVFLECVQDMDHENMFWYRQDPGLGLRLIYFSYDVKMKEKGDIPEGYSVSREKKERFSLILESASTNQTSMYLCASSPRGGLNNSPLHFGNGTRLTVT.

The rearrangement joins TRBV4-3 to TRBJ2-6; unclear D gene. V was shortened by 4 bases and J by 0 bases, with 7 bases between the two germline ends. This CDR3 contains 15 residues. Germline loops: CDR1 LGHNA, CDR2 YSLEER. CDR3 in amino acids: CASSPRDSGANVLTF. The CDR3 DNA sequence: TGCGCCAGCAGCCCAAGAGACTCTGGGGCCAACGTCCTGACTTTC.

V is TRBV10-2 and J is TRBJ2-7; TRBD2 might be the D (6 bases). CDR3 length: 15 amino acids. Germline V gives CDR1 WSHSY, CDR2 SAAADI. V shed 6 bases and J shed 5 bases, with 20 bases lying between them. CDR3 loop: CASRLSGTLVHEQYF. DNA of the CDR3: TGCGCCAGCAGATTATCCGGGACTCTGGTCCACGAGCAGTACTTC.

The chain links TRBV6-1 to TRBJ2-1; perhaps TRBD1 as D (6 bases). The ends were cut back, 1 base at V and 3 bases at J, with 10 bases in the middle. From germline, CDR1 is MNHNS and CDR2 SASEGT. This CDR3 contains 15 residues. The CDR3 region has the DNA TGTGCCAGCAGTGAAGGTACAGGGAACTACAATGAGCAGTTCTTC. Translated: CASSEGTGNYNEQFF.

V and J are TRBV7-9 and TRBJ1-1; the D is unclear. Per the germline V gene, CDR1 is SEHNR and CDR2 is FQNEAQ (reference sequence). V was clipped by 3 bases and J by 6 bases, with 14 bases between them. The CDR3 is made up of 14 amino acids. CDR3 residues: CASSFGGVGSEAFF. The CDR3 nucleotides read TGTGCCAGCAGCTTCGGAGGAGTGGGGTCTGAAGCTTTCTTT.

This clone turned up a few times. The J gene is TRBJ1-1, the V gene TRBV6-6; perhaps TRBD1 as D (6 bases). V gave up 5 bases and J gave up 3 bases, with 10 bases separating them. The CDR3 spans 13 residues. Germline assignment: CDR1 MNHNY and CDR2 SVGAGI (reference sequence). The CDR3 nucleotides read TGTGCCAGCAGTAGTCAGGGGCACACTGAAGCTTTCTTT. The encoded protein is CASSSQGHTEAFF.

This sequence joins TRBV30 and TRBJ1-1, with D perhaps TRBD1 (5 bases). This CDR3 comprises 12 residues. CDR1 is GTSNPN and CDR2 is SVGIG in the germline V gene (reference sequence). V lost 5 bases, J lost 5 bases, and 12 bases lay in between. The CDR3 DNA reads as TGTGCCTGGGACGGGGGGACTACTGAAGCTTTCTTT. This gives the protein CAWDGGTTEAFF.

The rearrangement links TRBV5-4 to TRBJ2-3; D is perhaps TRBD2 (6 bases). Trimming pared 1 base from V and 1 base from J, leaving 13 bases between. CDR1 and CDR2 from the germline V gene are SGHNT and YYREEE (reference sequence). This CDR3 contains 16 residues. CDR3 residues: CASSLKGGDRTDTQYF. The CDR3 DNA follows: TGTGCCAGCAGCTTGAAGGGCGGGGATCGCACAGATACGCAGTATTTT.

This chain's CDR3 is CAWSGGHQETQYF. In DNA, the CDR3 is TGTGCCTGGAGTGGGGGCCATCAAGAGACCCAGTACTTC. J is TRBJ2-5 and V is TRBV30; the D gene is possibly TRBD1 (5 bases). The V and J ends lost 1 base and 2 bases respectively, with 8 bases between them. The CDR3 runs 13 residues. The germline CDR1 and CDR2 sequences are GTSNPN and SVGIG (reference sequence).

This chain uses TRBV9 with TRBJ2-1; D perhaps matches TRBD2 (6 bases). The CDR3 sequence is 15 residues long. Between the trimmed V and J ends, which lost 3 bases and 8 bases, there was a span of 18 bases. CDR1 and CDR2 from the germline V gene are SGDLS and YYNGEE. The CDR3 DNA sequence: TGTGCCAGCAGCGCCGGACTACTAATAGCTGATGAGCAGTTCTTC. This gives the protein CASSAGLLIADEQFF. Using reference TRBV9 and TRBJ2-1 for the parts outside the CDR3, the full variable domain is DSGVTQTPKHLITATGQRVTLRCSPRSGDLSVYWYQQSLDQGLQFLIQYYNGEERAKGNILERFSAQQFPDLHSELNLSSLELGDSALYFCASSAGLLIADEQFFGPGTRLTVL.

The gene calls are TRBV11-2 and TRBJ1-1, with unresolved D. Germline loops: CDR1 SGHAT, CDR2 FQNNGV. The CDR3 covers 14 residues. The V end was cut by 3 bases, the J end by 5 bases, with 13 bases between. The CDR3 sequence: CASSFTGITTEAFF. Here the CDR3 DNA reads TGTGCCAGCAGCTTCACCGGGATTACGACTGAAGCTTTCTTT.

This chain joins TRBV13 and TRBJ2-2, with 7 nucleotides matching TRBD1. The CDR3 has 17 amino acids. Germline CDR1 and CDR2: PRHDT and FYEKMQ (reference sequence). The V gene end was trimmed by 0 bases and the J gene end by 4 bases; junction bases not matched to a gene: 8. Written as DNA, the CDR3 is TGTGCCAGCAGCTTAGGCGGGACAGAGGTAATCACCGGGGAGCTGTTTTTT. This translates into CASSLGGTEVITGELFF.

The V gene is TRBV2, the J gene TRBJ2-2, with a possible D match to TRBD2 (7 bases). The CDR3 sequence is 18 residues long. Looked up from germline, CDR1 is SNHLY and CDR2 is FYNNEI. Trimming removed 4 bases from V and 0 bases from J, with 18 bases in between. CDR3 sequence reads: CASSAGASGRANTGELFF. Written as DNA, the CDR3 is TGTGCCAGCAGTGCAGGGGCCTCGGGGAGGGCGAACACCGGGGAGCTGTTTTTT.

This sequence joins TRBV27 and TRBJ2-7; 14 nucleotides line up with TRBD2. Germline V gives CDR1 MNHEY, CDR2 SMNVEV (reference sequence). This CDR3 region has 18 residues. The J segment lost 1 base and the V segment lost 6 bases, leaving 11 bases of the junction unmatched. The CDR3 region has the DNA TGTGCCAGCAGAGCCCGTGGGACTAGCGGGGGTTATTCCTACGAGCAGTACTTC. It codes for CASRARGTSGGYSYEQYF.

The chain links TRBV7-9 to TRBJ1-2; perhaps TRBD1 as D (5 bases). Trimming shortened V by 1 base and J by 4 bases, and 10 bases separated the two germline ends. CDR1 and CDR2 from the germline V gene are SEHNR and FQNEAQ (reference sequence). CDR3 size: 14 residues. DNA for the CDR3: TGTGCCAGCAGCTTAGGGCAGGGCAGCTATGGCTACACCTTC. Its protein product is CASSLGQGSYGYTF.

The J gene is TRBJ2-7, the V gene TRBV11-2; D is undetermined. Germline lookup yields CDR1 SGHAT and CDR2 FQNNGV. Between the trimmed V and J ends, which lost 8 bases and 2 bases, there was a span of 10 bases. This CDR3 is 12 amino acids long. The CDR3 DNA reads TGTGCCAGCGGCGCAGGAACCTACGAGCAGTACTTC. It specifies CASGAGTYEQYF.

The genes are TRBV6-4 and TRBJ2-1, with TRBD2 identical over 10 bases. CDR1 and CDR2 (germline): MRHNA, SNTAGT. The V segment lost 0 bases and the J segment 8 bases; nucleotides outside the gene matches: 4. The CDR3 runs to 15 residues. Here the CDR3 DNA reads TGTGCCAGCAGTGACTCTCAAGCGGGGGGGTATGAGCAGTTCTTC. As protein: CASSDSQAGGYEQFF.

As to this clone: The junction and the germline gene differ at one end; a read error may be behind it. The identical CDR3 is also encoded by other nucleotide sequences in the sample. The chain uses TRBV18 and TRBJ2-7; tentatively, D is TRBD1 (6 bases). Germline V gives CDR1 KGHSH, CDR2 LQKENI. The CDR3 runs 14 residues. CDR3 amino acids: CASSPSRGPYEQYF. Written as DNA, the CDR3 is TGCGCCAGCTCACCATCCAGGGGACCCTACGAGCAGTACTTC.

The chain links TRBV5-1 to TRBJ1-6; D perhaps matches TRBD1 (6 bases). Looked up from germline, CDR1 is SGHRS and CDR2 is YFSETQ. The CDR3 is made up of 14 amino acids. Trimming took off 0 bases at V and 10 bases at J, with 11 bases between the two ends. CDR3 DNA: TGCGCCAGCAGCTTGGAAGGGGGACCATCACCCCTCCACTTT. Protein: CASSLEGGPSPLHF.

The chain couples TRBV11-3 to TRBJ2-7; 13 nucleotides line up with TRBD2. V lost 4 bases to trimming and J lost 6 bases; unmatched junction nucleotides: 9. The CDR3 consists of 16 residues. Germline-derived CDR1 and CDR2 are SGHNT and YENEEA. CDR3 loop: CASSSWTSGRPAEQYF. CDR3 coding DNA: TGTGCCAGCAGCTCCTGGACTAGCGGGAGACCTGCCGAGCAGTACTTC.